This passage covers 29 T cell receptor beta chains from one sample sequenced in a study of OX40 agonist ivuxolimab in advanced cancers. Assay: immunoSEQ multiplex PCR; the TCRdb copy retains only in-frame clones and omits some. The sample lists 75,000 to 100,000 clones, roughly 87% occurring once. Sequencing used CD4+ or CD8+ T cells sorted from blood, obtained in a trial of the OX40 agonist ivuxolimab. The receptor set was obtained from an adult with an advanced solid tumor such as melanoma, head and neck, liver or kidney cancer.

The rearrangement links TRBV6-1 to TRBJ2-3; the D is unclear. V gave up 2 bases and J gave up 1 base, with 10 bases separating them. There are 15 residues in the CDR3. Per germline, CDR1 MNHNS and CDR2 SASEGT. CDR3 in amino acids: CASSEPVGGTDTQYF. The CDR3 DNA reads as TGTGCCAGCAGTGAACCTGTTGGGGGCACAGATACGCAGTATTTT.

A single count supports this clone. This chain links TRBV7-3 with TRBJ2-4, with a possible D match to TRBD1 (6 bases). The CDR3 spans 16 residues. Per the germline V gene, CDR1 is SGHTA and CDR2 is FQGTGA. Deletions cut 5 bases from V and 0 bases from J, with 14 bases between. CDR3 amino acids: CASSEGGHQAKNIQYF. The CDR3 region has the DNA TGTGCCAGCAGCGAAGGGGGACACCAAGCCAAAAACATTCAGTACTTC.

This clone appeared a single time. CDR3 sequence (DNA): TGTGCCAGCTCACCTTCTTCGTCAAACGAGCAGTACTTC. Protein sequence: CASSPSSSNEQYF. V usage is TRBV18 and J usage is TRBJ2-7; D not resolved. Germline CDR1 reads KGHSH; CDR2 reads LQKENI. V lost 3 bases to trimming and J lost 5 bases, with 11 bases between them. The CDR3 totals 13 residues.

This clone was counted once. The rearrangement links TRBV5-1 to TRBJ1-1; possibly TRBD1 for D (6 bases). Germline V gene data show CDR1 as SGHRS and CDR2 as YFSETQ. Trimming shortened V by 3 bases and J by 0 bases, and 9 bases separated the two germline ends. The CDR3 covers 14 residues. DNA for the CDR3: TGCGCCAGCAGCTCGGACAGAATGAACACTGAAGCTTTCTTT. This codes for CASSSDRMNTEAFF.

This clone appeared a few times. The final CDR3 position lacks the conserved phenylalanine or tryptophan, pointing to a likely read error. The chain carries TRBV7-8 and TRBJ1-6; TRBD1 aligns across 7 bases. V gave up 5 bases and J gave up 9 bases; unmatched junction bases: 13. The CDR3 spans 16 residues. Germline V lookup: CDR1 SGHVS, CDR2 FQNEAQ. The CDR3 DNA reads as TGTGCCAGCAGCCCGAGGACAGGCGCGGTTGGTTCACCCCTCCACCTT. Translation gives CASSPRTGAVGSPLHL.

The rearrangement joins TRBV5-1 to TRBJ2-3, with 7 bases identical to TRBD2. J lost 1 base, V lost 4 bases, and 9 bases had no gene match. Per the germline V gene, CDR1 is SGHRS and CDR2 is YFSETQ. The CDR3 consists of 16 residues. The CDR3 DNA reads TGCGCCAGCAGCCCGGGAGGAGCGGGCGGCACAGATACGCAGTATTTT. Amino acid sequence: CASSPGGAGGTDTQYF.

The table lists this clone with a few counts. The chain recombines TRBV14 with TRBJ2-3; D unresolved. This CDR3 comprises 13 residues. Per the germline V gene, CDR1 is SGHDN and CDR2 is FVKESK. The V gene lost 4 bases and the J gene lost 2 bases, with 7 bases spanning the gap. CDR3 in amino acids: CASSRFDTDTQYF. In DNA, the CDR3 is TGTGCCAGCAGCCGCTTTGACACAGATACGCAGTATTTT. Variable domain in full (rest from reference TRBV14 and TRBJ2-3): EAGVTQFPSHSVIEKGQTVTLRCDPISGHDNLYWYRRVMGKEIKFLLHFVKESKQDESGMPNNRFLAERTGGTYSTLKVQPAELEDSGVYFCASSRFDTDTQYFGPGTRLTVL.

J is TRBJ2-1 and V is TRBV10-3, with 15 bases identical to TRBD2. Germline CDR1 reads ENHRY; CDR2 reads SYGVKD. Germline trimming cut 11 bases from V and 7 bases from J; bases unmatched to any gene: 6. This CDR3 has 14 amino acids. In DNA, the CDR3 is TGTGCCGCCCGGACTAGCGGGGGGGAGAATGAGCAGTTCTTC. Its protein is CAARTSGGENEQFF.

The chain couples TRBV5-1 to TRBJ2-5, with unresolved D. This CDR3 has 13 residues. V shed 2 bases and J shed 3 bases, with 8 bases lying between them. CDR1 is SGHRS and CDR2 is YFSETQ in the germline V gene. The CDR3 sequence: CASSFPAKETQYF. CDR3 in DNA: TGCGCCAGCAGCTTCCCGGCAAAAGAGACCCAGTACTTC. Based on the CDR3 plus reference TRBV5-1 and TRBJ2-5, the full variable domain is KAGVTQTPRYLIKTRGQQVTLSCSPISGHRSVSWYQQTPGQGLQFLFEYFSETQRNKGNFPGRFSGRQFSNSRSEMNVSTLELGDSALYLCASSFPAKETQYFGPGTRLLVL.

The chain employs TRBV5-1 and TRBJ1-2, with TRBD1 matching over 7 bases. V lost 3 bases and J lost 5; bases outside the gene matches: 10. The germline CDR1 and CDR2 sequences are SGHRS and YFSETQ. The CDR3 runs 15 residues. The CDR3 DNA reads as TGCGCCAGCAGCTCCGGGACAGAATCCGTGTATGGCTACACCTTC. Translation: CASSSGTESVYGYTF.

In its sample, this clone was seen once. This chain joins TRBV18 and TRBJ1-1, with D hard to call. Germline V gene lookup returns CDR1 KGHSH and CDR2 LQKENI. The CDR3 is made up of 13 amino acids. The germline V and J ends were trimmed by 3 bases and 4 bases, with 9 bases remaining between them. The CDR3 DNA sequence: TGTGCCAGCTCACCCTTCGAGAGCACTGAAGCTTTCTTT. Its translation: CASSPFESTEAFF.

V gene TRBV7-8 combines with J gene TRBJ2-7; TRBD1 matches 12 bases. Germline CDR1 is SGHVS and CDR2 is FQNEAQ. The CDR3 covers 15 residues. V gave up 5 bases and J gave up 3 bases; unmatched junction bases: 5. The CDR3 DNA follows: TGTGCCAGCAGCCGTGGGACAGGGGGCTTCTACGAGCAGTACTTC. It codes for CASSRGTGGFYEQYF.

The rearrangement links TRBV6-1 to TRBJ1-5; D remains unclear. This CDR3 comprises 14 residues. Germline assignment: CDR1 MNHNS and CDR2 SASEGT. V was pared by 6 bases and J by 6 bases, with 15 bases between. CDR3: CASRPDLTTQPQHF. Here the CDR3 DNA reads TGTGCCAGCAGGCCGGACCTGACCACTCAGCCCCAGCATTTT.

The chain employs TRBV29-1 and TRBJ1-2, with no clear D. This CDR3 has 11 amino acids. Germline CDR1 is SQVTM and CDR2 is ANQGSEA. The V end was cut by 8 bases, the J end by 5 bases, with 12 bases between. CDR3 DNA: TGCAGCACACTTCTCCAGTATGGCTACACCTTC. It encodes CSTLLQYGYTF.

This chain joins TRBV6-6 and TRBJ2-2; D is uncertain. CDR1 is MNHNY, CDR2 SVGAGI, per germline (reference sequence). The CDR3 is 15 residues long. The V and J ends lost 6 bases and 0 bases respectively, with 11 bases between them. The CDR3 reads CASSPSITNTGELFF. The DNA for the CDR3 is TGTGCCAGCAGCCCCTCCATTACGAACACCGGGGAGCTGTTTTTT.

The J gene is TRBJ2-5, the V gene TRBV27; 8 bases are a match to TRBD2. The CDR3 loop spans 14 amino acids. V lost 6 bases, J lost 5 bases, and 8 bases stayed unmatched. Germline CDR1 MNHEY, CDR2 SMNVEV (reference sequence). The CDR3 nucleotides are TGTGCCAGCAGCCCCCTCGGGGGGGGCGAGACCCAGTACTTC. Protein product: CASSPLGGGETQYF.

The V gene is TRBV5-4, the J gene TRBJ1-1; D is unclear. The CDR3 is 16 residues long. CDR1 is SGHNT and CDR2 is YYREEE in the germline V gene (reference sequence). Trimming removed 3 bases at V and 2 bases at J, with 17 bases between. The CDR3 DNA follows: TGTGCCAGCAGCTCAACCTCCGCGGGGTTCAACACTGAAGCTTTCTTT. Translated, it gives CASSSTSAGFNTEAFF.

A single count supports this clone. The junction does not match germline at one end; this may be a read error. J is TRBJ1-4 and V is TRBV27; 7 bases align to TRBD1. The CDR3 contains 12 residues. Germline V gene data show CDR1 as MNHEY and CDR2 as SMNVEV (reference sequence). CDR3 nucleotide sequence: TGTGCCAGCAGTTGCCCCTCCGGGACAGCCTGTTTT. This gives the protein CASSCPSGTACF.

The V gene is TRBV7-2, the J gene TRBJ2-7, with TRBD2 matching over 8 bases. This CDR3 spans 14 amino acids. Germline V CDR1 and CDR2: SGHTA, FQGNSA. The trim removed 7 bases at V and 4 bases at J, leaving 9 bases unmatched. CDR3 nucleotide sequence: TGTGCCAGCACCCCCGGGAGGGGCGAGTACGAGCAGTACTTC. It yields the protein CASTPGRGEYEQYF.

The chain links TRBV6-5 to TRBJ2-7; tentatively, D is TRBD1 or TRBD2 (5 bases each). Germline CDR1 is MNHEY and CDR2 is SVGAGI. The length of the CDR3 is 14 residues. Trimming pared 6 bases from V and 0 bases from J, leaving 12 bases between. In DNA, the CDR3 is TGTGCCAGCAGAGCAAGGGACCTCTCCTACGAGCAGTACTTC. This encodes CASRARDLSYEQYF.

This clone was observed once. The chain joins TRBV5-1 to TRBJ2-5, with TRBD2 matching 7 bases. The V and J ends lost 4 bases and 2 bases, in that order; junction bases with no gene match: 5. CDR1 and CDR2 (germline): SGHRS, YFSETQ. This CDR3 has 14 amino acids. The CDR3 DNA follows: TGCGCCAGCAGCGCGGGAGAGTGGCAAGAGACCCAGTACTTC. Residues: CASSAGEWQETQYF. The full variable domain, in which reference TRBV5-1 and TRBJ2-5 provide the parts outside the CDR3, is KAGVTQTPRYLIKTRGQQVTLSCSPISGHRSVSWYQQTPGQGLQFLFEYFSETQRNKGNFPGRFSGRQFSNSRSEMNVSTLELGDSALYLCASSAGEWQETQYFGPGTRLLVL.

The J gene is TRBJ1-1, the V gene TRBV6-5; 8 nucleotides match TRBD1. From germline, CDR1 is MNHEY and CDR2 SVGAGI. V shed 4 bases, J shed 4 bases, and the junction held 5 bases outside the gene matches. There are 14 residues in the CDR3. CDR3 bases: TGTGCCAGCAGTTCCCCAGGGGGCGGCACTGAAGCTTTCTTT. Translation gives CASSSPGGGTEAFF.

Only one count was recorded for this clone. The V and J genes are TRBV9 and TRBJ2-5; 9 bases are a match to TRBD2. The CDR3 runs to 16 residues. Losses at the gene ends were 0 bases for V and 5 bases for J; bases not matched to a gene: 8. Per germline, CDR1 SGDLS and CDR2 YYNGEE. The CDR3 region is CASSVAGGGAGETQYF. For the CDR3, the DNA is TGTGCCAGCAGCGTAGCTGGCGGGGGGGCCGGGGAGACCCAGTACTTC.

V usage is TRBV4-3 and J usage is TRBJ2-1; TRBD2 aligns across 8 bases. The V segment lost 3 bases and the J segment 0 bases; nucleotides outside the gene matches: 1. The CDR3 is 15 amino acids. In germline, CDR1 is LGHNA, CDR2 YSLEER. CDR3: CASSQAGGSYNEQFF. The CDR3 DNA reads as TGCGCCAGCAGCCAGGCGGGGGGCTCCTACAATGAGCAGTTCTTC.

This clone was detected only once. This sequence joins TRBV6-6 and TRBJ2-7; TRBD1 is a possible D gene (6 bases). This CDR3 contains 11 residues. V was shortened by 5 bases and J by 7 bases, with 9 bases between the two germline ends. Germline V gene sequence: CDR1 MNHNY, CDR2 SVGAGI (reference sequence). The CDR3: CASSTTGEQYF. In nucleotides, the CDR3 is TGTGCCAGCAGTACAACAGGGGAGCAGTACTTC.

This rearrangement joins TRBV19 to TRBJ2-7; D is unresolved. The CDR3 is 14 residues long. With 8 bases removed from V and 6 bases from J, the gap between germline ends came to 20 bases. In germline, CDR1 is LNHDA, CDR2 SQIVND (reference sequence). CDR3 region: CASPDGVVGCEQYF. The CDR3 DNA sequence: TGTGCCAGTCCTGACGGAGTAGTTGGGTGCGAGCAGTACTTC.

This rearrangement joins TRBV4-1 to TRBJ2-1, with 10 bases matching TRBD2. CDR1 and CDR2 from the germline V gene are MGHRA and YSYEKL. V was clipped by 1 base and J by 8 bases; unmatched bases: 5. The CDR3 totals 15 residues. CDR3 amino acids: CASSQGSGGRDEQFF. CDR3 nucleotides: TGCGCCAGCAGCCAAGGTAGCGGGGGGCGGGATGAGCAGTTCTTC.

This clone was recorded only once. The V gene is TRBV5-4, the J gene TRBJ1-1; no clear D. Trimming pared 0 bases from V and 2 bases from J, leaving 11 bases between. Germline loops: CDR1 SGHNT, CDR2 YYREEE (reference sequence). There are 15 residues in the CDR3. DNA for the CDR3: TGTGCCAGCAGCTTGGGCGGCACGAGAAACACTGAAGCTTTCTTT. Translated: CASSLGGTRNTEAFF.

The CDR3 DNA is TGCGCCAGCAGCTTGGTGGCCGCCCTAGCGGCCCAGGGGACCCAGTACTTC. Amino acids: CASSLVAALAAQGTQYF. The V call is TRBV5-1, the J call TRBJ2-5; 7 bases are shared with TRBD2. CDR1 is SGHRS, CDR2 YFSETQ, per germline. This CDR3 has 17 residues. The V and J ends lost 0 bases and 7 bases, in that order; junction bases with no gene match: 15.